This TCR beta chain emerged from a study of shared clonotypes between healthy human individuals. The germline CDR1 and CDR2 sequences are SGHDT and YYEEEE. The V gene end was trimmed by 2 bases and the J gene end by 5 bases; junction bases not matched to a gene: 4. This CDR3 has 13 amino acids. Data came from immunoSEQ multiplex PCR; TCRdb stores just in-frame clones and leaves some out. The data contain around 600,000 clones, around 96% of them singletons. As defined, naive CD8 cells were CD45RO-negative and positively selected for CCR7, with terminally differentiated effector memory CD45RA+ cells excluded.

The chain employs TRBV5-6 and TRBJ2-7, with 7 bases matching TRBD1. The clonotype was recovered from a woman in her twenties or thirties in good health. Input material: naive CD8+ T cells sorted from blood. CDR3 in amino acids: CASSFDRAHEQYF. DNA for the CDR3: TGTGCCAGCAGCTTCGACAGGGCCCACGAGCAGTACTTC.